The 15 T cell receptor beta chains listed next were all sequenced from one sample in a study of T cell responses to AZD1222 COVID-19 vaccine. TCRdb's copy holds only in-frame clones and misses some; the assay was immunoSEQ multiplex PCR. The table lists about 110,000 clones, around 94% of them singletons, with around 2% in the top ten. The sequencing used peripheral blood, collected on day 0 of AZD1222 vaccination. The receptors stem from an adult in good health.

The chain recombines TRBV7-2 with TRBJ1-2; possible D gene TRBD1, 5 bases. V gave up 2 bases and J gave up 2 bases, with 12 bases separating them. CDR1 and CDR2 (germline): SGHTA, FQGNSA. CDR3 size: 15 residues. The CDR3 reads CASSLTGTTNYGYTF. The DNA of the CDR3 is TGTGCCAGCAGCTTAACGGGGACTACCAACTATGGCTACACCTTC.

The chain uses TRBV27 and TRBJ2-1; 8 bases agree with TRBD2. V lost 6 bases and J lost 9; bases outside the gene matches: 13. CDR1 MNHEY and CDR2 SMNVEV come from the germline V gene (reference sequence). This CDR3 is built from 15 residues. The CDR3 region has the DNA TGTGCCAGCAGCCGAGAGAGCGGGAGAGGAGGTGAGCAGTTCTTC. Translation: CASSRESGRGGEQFF.

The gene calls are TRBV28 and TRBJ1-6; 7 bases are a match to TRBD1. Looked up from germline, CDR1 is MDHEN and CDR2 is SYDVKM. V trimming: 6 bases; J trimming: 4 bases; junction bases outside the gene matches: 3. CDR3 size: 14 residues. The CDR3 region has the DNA TGTGCCAGCAGACCGGACAGGTATAATTCACCCCTCCACTTT. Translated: CASRPDRYNSPLHF.

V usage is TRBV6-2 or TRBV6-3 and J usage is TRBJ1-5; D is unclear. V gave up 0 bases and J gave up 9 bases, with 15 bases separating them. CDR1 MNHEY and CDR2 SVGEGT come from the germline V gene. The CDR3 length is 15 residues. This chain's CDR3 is CASSYSPNDRLPQHF. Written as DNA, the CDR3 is TGTGCCAGCAGTTACTCTCCCAACGACCGTTTGCCCCAGCATTTT.

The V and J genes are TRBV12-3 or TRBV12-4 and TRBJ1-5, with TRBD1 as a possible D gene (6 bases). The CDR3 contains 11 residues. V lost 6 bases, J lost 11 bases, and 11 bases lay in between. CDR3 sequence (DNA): TGTGCCAGCAGCATGAACAGGGCCCAGCATTTT. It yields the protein CASSMNRAQHF.

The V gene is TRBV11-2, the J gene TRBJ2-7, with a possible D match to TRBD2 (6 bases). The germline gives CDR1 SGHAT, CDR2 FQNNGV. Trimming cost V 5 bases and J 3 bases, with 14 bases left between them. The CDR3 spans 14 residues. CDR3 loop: CASSPVRGIYEQYF. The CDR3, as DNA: TGTGCCAGCAGCCCGGTCCGGGGGATCTACGAGCAGTACTTC.

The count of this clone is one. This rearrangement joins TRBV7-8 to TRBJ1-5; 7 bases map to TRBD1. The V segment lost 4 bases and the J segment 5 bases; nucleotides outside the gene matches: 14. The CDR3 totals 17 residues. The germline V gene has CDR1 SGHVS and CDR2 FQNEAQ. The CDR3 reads CASSSPGQRKTDQPQHF. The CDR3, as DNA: TGTGCCAGCAGCTCCCCGGGACAGAGAAAAACCGATCAGCCCCAGCATTTT.

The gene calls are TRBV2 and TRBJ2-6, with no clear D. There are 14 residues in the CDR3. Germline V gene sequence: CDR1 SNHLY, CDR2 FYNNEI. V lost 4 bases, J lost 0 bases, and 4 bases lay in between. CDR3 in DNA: TGTGCCAGCAGTGGACTCTCTGGGGCCAACGTCCTGACTTTC. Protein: CASSGLSGANVLTF.

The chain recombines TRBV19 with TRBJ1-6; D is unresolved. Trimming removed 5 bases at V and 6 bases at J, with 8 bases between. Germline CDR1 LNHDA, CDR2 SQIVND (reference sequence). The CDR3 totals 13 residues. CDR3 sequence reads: CASSLGVNSPLHF. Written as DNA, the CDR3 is TGTGCCAGTAGTCTTGGGGTTAATTCACCCCTCCACTTT. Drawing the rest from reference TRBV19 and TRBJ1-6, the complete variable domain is DGGITQSPKYLFRKEGQNVTLSCEQNLNHDAMYWYRQDPGQGLRLIYYSQIVNDFQKGDIAEGYSVSREKKESFPLTVTSAQKNPTAFYLCASSLGVNSPLHFGNGTRLTVT.

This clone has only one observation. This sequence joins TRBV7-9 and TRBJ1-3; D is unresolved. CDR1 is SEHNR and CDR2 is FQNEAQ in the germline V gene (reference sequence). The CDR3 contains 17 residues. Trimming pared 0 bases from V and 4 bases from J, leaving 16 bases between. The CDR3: CASSLASYYGLGNTIYF. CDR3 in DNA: TGTGCCAGCAGCTTAGCGAGTTATTACGGATTGGGAAACACCATATATTTT.

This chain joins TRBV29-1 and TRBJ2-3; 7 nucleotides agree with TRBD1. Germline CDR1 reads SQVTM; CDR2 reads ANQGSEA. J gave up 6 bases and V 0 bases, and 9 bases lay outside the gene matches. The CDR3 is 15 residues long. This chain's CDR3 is CSVEDWTGTADTQYF. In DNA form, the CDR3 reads TGCAGCGTTGAAGATTGGACAGGCACAGCGGATACGCAGTATTTT.

The CDR3: CASSLATAWEMGGYTF. The DNA of the CDR3 is TGTGCCAGCAGCTTAGCCACAGCATGGGAGATGGGGGGCTACACCTTC. The V call is TRBV7-2, the J call TRBJ1-2, with D unresolved. The V and J ends lost 0 bases and 8 bases respectively, with 19 bases between them. CDR1 is SGHTA and CDR2 is FQGNSA in the germline V gene. The CDR3 consists of 16 residues.

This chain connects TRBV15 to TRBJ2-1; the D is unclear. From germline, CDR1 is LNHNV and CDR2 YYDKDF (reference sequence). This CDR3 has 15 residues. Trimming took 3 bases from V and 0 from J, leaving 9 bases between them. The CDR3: CATSRASSSYNEQFF. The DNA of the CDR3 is TGTGCCACCAGCAGGGCGTCGAGCTCCTACAATGAGCAGTTCTTC.

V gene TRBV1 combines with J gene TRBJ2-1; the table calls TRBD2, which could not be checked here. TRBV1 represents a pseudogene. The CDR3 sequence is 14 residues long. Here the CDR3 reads CTSTRQRVYNEQFF. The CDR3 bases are TGCACCAGCACCCGCCAGCGGGTGTACAATGAGCAGTTCTTC.

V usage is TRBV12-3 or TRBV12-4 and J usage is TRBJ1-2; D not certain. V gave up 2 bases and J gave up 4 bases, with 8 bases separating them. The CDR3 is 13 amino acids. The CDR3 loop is CASSLNTFYGYTF. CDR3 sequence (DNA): TGTGCCAGCAGTTTAAACACCTTCTATGGCTACACCTTC.